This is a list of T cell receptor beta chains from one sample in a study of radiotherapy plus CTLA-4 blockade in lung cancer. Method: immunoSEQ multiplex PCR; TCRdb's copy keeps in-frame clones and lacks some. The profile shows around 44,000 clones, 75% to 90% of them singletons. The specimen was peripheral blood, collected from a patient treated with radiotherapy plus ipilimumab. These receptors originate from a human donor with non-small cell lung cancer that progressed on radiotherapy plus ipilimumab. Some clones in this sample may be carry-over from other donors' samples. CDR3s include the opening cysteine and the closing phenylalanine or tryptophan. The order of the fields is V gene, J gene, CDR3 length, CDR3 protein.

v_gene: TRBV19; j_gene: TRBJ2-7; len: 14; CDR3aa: CASSIGLAPYEQYF
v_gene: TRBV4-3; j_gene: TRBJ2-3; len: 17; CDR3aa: CASSRGLAGRTTDTQYF
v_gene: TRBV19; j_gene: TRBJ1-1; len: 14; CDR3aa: CASSSRGSDTEAFF
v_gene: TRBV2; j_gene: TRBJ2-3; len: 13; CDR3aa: CASSSGGTDTQYF
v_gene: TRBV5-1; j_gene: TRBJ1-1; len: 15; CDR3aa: CASSSTGTPNTEAFF
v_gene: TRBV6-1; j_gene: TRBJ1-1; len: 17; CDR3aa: CASSDTRGGTGKAEAFF
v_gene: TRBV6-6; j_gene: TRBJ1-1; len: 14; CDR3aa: CASSPGQGHTEAFF
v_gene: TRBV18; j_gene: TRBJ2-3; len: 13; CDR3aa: CASSQGVEDTQYF
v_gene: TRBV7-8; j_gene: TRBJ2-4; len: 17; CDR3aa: CASSLHRTGLAKNIQYF
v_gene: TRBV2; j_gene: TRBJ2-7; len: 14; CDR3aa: CAGGGQGRTDEQYF
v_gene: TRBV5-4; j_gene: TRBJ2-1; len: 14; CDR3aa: CASSLTSGYNEQFF
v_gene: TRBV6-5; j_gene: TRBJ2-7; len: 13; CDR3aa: CASSSSGTYEQYF
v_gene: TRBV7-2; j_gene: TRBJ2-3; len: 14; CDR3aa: CASTLRQGPDTQYF
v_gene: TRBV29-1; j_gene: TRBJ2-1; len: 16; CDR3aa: CSVDAFDGRAGNEQFF
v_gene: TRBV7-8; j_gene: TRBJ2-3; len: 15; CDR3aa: CASSPGGSSADTQYF
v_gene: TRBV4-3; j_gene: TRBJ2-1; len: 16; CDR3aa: CASSPLLAGEANEQFF
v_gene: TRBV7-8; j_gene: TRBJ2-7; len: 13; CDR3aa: CASSLSLGGEQYF
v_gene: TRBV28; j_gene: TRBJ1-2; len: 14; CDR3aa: CASRGTGAWGGYTF
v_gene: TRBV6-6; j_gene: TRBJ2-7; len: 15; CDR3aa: CASSYSTQGKGEQYF
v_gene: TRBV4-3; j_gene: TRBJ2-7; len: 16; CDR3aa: CASSQARASGAYEQYF
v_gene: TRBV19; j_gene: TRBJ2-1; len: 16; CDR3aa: CASSIGTSGGSNEQFF
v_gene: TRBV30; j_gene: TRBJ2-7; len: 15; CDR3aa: CAWTFQGRASYEQYF
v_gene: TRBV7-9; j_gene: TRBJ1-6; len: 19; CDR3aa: CASSPVDRGTSSYNSPLHF
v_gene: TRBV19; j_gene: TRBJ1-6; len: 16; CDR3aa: CASSTFRTGPNSPLHF
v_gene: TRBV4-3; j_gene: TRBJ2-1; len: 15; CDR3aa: CASSQVIPGYNEQFF
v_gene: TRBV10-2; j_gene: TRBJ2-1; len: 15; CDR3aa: CASRQGVSSYNEQFF
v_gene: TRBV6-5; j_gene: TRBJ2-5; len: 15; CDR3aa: CASSYSGTSPETQYF
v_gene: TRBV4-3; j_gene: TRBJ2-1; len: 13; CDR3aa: CASSLNSYNEQFF
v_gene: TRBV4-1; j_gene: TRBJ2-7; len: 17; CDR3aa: CASSQPVQQGDWGEQYF
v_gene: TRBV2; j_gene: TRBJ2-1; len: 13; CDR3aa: CASSASGENEQFF
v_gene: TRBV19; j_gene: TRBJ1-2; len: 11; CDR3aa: CASKTTHGYTF
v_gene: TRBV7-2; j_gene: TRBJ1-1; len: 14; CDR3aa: CASSSLGGHTEAFF
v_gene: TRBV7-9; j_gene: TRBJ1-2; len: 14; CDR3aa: CASSLVSGEYGYTF
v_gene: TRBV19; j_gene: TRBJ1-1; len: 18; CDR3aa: CASSAWGVGGRMNTEALF
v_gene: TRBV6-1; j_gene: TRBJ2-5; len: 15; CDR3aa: CASSAAVGGQETQYF
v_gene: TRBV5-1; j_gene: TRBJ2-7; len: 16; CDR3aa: CASSLAGAGDLYEQYF
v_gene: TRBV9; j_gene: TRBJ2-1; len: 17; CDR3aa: CASRGTSGTSSYNEQFF
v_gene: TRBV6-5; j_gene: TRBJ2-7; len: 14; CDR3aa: CASRRERGGYEQYF
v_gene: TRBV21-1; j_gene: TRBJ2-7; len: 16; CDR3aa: CASSKEGQGSTYEQYF
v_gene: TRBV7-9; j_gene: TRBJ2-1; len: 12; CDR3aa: CASSSLPGEQFF
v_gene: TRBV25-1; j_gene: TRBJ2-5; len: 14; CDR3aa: CASSDPGSGETQYF
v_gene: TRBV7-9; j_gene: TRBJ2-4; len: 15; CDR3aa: CASRSGSGYGNIQYF
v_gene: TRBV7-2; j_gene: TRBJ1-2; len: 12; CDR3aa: CAIRWTNYGYTF
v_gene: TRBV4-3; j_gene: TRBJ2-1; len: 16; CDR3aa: CASSLPSGGAYNEQFF
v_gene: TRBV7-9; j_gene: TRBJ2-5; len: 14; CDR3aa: CASSLARQGETQYF
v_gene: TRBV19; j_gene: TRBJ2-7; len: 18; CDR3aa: CASSIGLAGGRGSYEQYF
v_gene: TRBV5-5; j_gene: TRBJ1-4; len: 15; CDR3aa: CASSSRQGAGEKLFF
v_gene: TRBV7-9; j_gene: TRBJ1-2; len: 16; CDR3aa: CASSLGGDWALYGYTF
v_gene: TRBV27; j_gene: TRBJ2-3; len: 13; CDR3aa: CASSVNRDTTQYF
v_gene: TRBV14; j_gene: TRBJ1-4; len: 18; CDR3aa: CASSLQGIPKGTNEKLFF
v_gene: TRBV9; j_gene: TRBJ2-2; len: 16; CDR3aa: CASSVVGGRAFGELFF
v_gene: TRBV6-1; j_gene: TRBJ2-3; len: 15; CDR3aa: CASSATLGATDTQYF
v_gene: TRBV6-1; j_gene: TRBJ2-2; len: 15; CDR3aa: CASSLYDSLTGELFF
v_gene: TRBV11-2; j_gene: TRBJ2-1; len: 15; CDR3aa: CASSLYGSDNNEQFF
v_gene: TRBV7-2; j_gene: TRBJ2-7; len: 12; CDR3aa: CASRGDIYEQYF
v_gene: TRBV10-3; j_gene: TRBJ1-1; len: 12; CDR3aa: CAISSQNTEAFF
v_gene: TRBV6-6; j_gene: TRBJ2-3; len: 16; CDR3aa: CASSYDLAGVADTQYF